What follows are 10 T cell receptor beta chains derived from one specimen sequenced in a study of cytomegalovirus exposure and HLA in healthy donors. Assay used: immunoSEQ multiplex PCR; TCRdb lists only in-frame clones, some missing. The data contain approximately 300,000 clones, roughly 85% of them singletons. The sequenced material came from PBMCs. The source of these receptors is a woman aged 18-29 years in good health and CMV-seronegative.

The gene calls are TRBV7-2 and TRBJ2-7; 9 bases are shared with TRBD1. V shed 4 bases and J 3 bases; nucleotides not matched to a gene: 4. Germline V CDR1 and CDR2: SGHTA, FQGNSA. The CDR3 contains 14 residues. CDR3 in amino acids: CASSSRTGVYEQYF. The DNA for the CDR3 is TGTGCCAGCAGCTCCCGGACAGGGGTCTACGAGCAGTACTTC.

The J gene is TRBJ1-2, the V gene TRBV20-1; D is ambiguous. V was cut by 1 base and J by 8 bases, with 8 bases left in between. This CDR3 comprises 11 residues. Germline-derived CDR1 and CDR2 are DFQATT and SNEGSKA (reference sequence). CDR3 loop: CSARGLAGYTF. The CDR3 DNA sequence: TGCAGTGCTAGAGGCCTCGCGGGCTACACCTTC.

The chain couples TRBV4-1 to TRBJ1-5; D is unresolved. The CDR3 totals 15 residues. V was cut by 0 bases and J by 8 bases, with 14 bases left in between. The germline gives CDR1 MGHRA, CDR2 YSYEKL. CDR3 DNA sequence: TGCGCCAGCAGCCAAGATCTAGGGAGGGAGAAGCCCCAGCATTTT. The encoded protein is CASSQDLGREKPQHF.

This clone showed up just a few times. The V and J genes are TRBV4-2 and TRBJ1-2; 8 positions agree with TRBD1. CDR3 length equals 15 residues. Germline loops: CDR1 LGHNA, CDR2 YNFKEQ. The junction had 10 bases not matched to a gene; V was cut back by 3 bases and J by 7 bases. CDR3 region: CASSHPRTGFSGYTF. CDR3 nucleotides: TGTGCCAGCAGCCACCCCAGGACAGGGTTCAGTGGCTACACCTTC.

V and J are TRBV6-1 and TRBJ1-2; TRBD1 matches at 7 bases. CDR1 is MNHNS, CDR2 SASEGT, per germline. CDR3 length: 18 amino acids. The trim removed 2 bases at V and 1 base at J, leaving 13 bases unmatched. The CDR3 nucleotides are TGTGCCAGCAGTGAAATGTACCGGGACAGCGGATTTAACTATGGCTACACCTTC. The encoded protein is CASSEMYRDSGFNYGYTF.

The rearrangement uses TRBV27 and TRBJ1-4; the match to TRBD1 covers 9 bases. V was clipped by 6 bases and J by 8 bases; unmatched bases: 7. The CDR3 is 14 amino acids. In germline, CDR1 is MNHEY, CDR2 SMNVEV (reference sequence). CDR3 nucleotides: TGTGCCAGCAGCTACAGGGGGCAGGACGAAAAACTGTTTTTT. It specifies CASSYRGQDEKLFF.

The CDR3 DNA reads as TGTGCCAGCAGTCGATCGGCGGGAGGGCAAGAGACCCAGTACTTC. Its protein product is CASSRSAGGQETQYF. The rearrangement uses TRBV25-1 and TRBJ2-5, with TRBD2 matching over 9 bases. Germline CDR1 MGHDK, CDR2 SYGVNS. V was pared by 5 bases and J by 2 bases, with 6 bases of the junction left unmatched. The CDR3 sequence is 15 residues long. The variable domain in full, completed from reference TRBV25-1 and TRBJ2-5, reads EADIYQTPRYLVIGTGKKITLECSQTMGHDKMYWYQQDPGMELHLIHYSYGVNSTEKGDLSSESTVSRIRTEHFPLTLESARPSHTSQYLCASSRSAGGQETQYFGPGTRLLVL.

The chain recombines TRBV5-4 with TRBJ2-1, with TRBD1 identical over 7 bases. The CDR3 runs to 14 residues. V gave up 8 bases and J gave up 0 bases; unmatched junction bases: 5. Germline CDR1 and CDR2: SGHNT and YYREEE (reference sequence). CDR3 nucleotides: TGTGCCAGTAACCGGGACAGCTCCTACAATGAGCAGTTCTTC. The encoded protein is CASNRDSSYNEQFF.

The CDR3 nucleotides read TGTGCCAGCAGAACCACGGGGGGCCCCTACAATGAGCAGTTCTTC. Residues: CASRTTGGPYNEQFF. The genes are TRBV7-3 and TRBJ2-1; possibly TRBD2 for D (7 bases). V was shortened by 6 bases and J by 2 bases, with 14 bases between the two germline ends. CDR1 and CDR2 from the germline V gene are SGHTA and FQGTGA. The CDR3 covers 15 residues.

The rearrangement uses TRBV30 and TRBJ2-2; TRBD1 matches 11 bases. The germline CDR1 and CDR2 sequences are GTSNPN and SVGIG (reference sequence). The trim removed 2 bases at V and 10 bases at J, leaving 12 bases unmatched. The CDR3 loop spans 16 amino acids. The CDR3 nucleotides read TGTGCCTGGAGTTCCGGACAGGGGGCACCTGAGGAGGAGCTGTTTTTT. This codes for CAWSSGQGAPEEELFF.